This T cell receptor beta chain was sequenced during a study of glioma-infiltrating T cells after dendritic cell vaccination. Whole-study results and caveats: Higher pretreatment TIL content predicted longer progression-free time and survival. Higher TCR clonality did not directly relate to longer survival. The cohort had few patients with full blood and tumor sets.

In regard to this clone: Its antigen is unknown.

V lost 4 bases to trimming and J lost 0 bases, with 13 bases between them. Germline V gene data show CDR1 as ENHRY and CDR2 as SYGVKD. The CDR3 runs to 16 residues. Up to about 2 ug genomic DNA was used for TCRB CDR3 amplification. TCRdb keeps only in-frame clones here, not all; method: immunoSEQ multiplex PCR. This table has under 100,000 clones, approximately 81% appearing once. Sequences were derived from blood, sampled before dendritic cell vaccination. The TCR sequence derives from a human donor with glioblastoma. This chain connects TRBV10-3 to TRBJ2-1; the D is unclear. DNA for the CDR3: TGTGCCATCAGTGCCGCCCCGGTTAGCTCCTACAATGAGCAGTTCTTC. Its translation is CAISAAPVSSYNEQFF.